Below, one T cell receptor (beta chain) is given with its context. The clone's antigen remains unknown. Per-nucleotide qualities are absent, and no much larger clonotype sits a single base away. Library preparation used the immunoSEQ multiplex PCR assay. For most patients, genomic DNA was isolated using the Qiagen DNeasy Blood and Tissue Kit and was shipped frozen to Adaptive Biotechnologies for TCR sequencing. For most patients, genomic DNA was subjected to high-throughput TCR-beta CDR3 sequencing by Adaptive Biotechnologies. Under the source paper's analysis protocol: TCR sequencing data were retrieved from Adaptive's ImmunoSEQ software for about 17 patients, whereas a few other patients were processed with MiXCR and VDJtools. CD4 versus CD8 sorting errors were corrected by removing sequences found in both subsets at a frequency ratio below 5:1. Because the origin of CDR3 nucleotide sequences shared between donor and recipient could not be assigned, those sequences were removed. Alloreactive clones required at least 2-fold expansion over unstimulated cells and minimum CFSE-low frequency of 0.002% (template counts) or 0.001% (read counts). Mappable clones were those detected in sequenced pre-transplant spleen, lymph node, or MLR CFSE-low populations of the donor or recipient. Cumulative frequency of alloreactive clones was calculated as a percentage of all sequences weighted by copy number. TCRdb holds this immuneACCESS table with in-frame rearrangements only. Some clones are missing; in checked studies, unresolved V genes explain under half, and the rest has no known cause. That table is the source of V, J and clone size, and D and trimming were worked out from the DNA. The sample table records tens of thousands of clones; about 92% of these occur just once. The ten biggest clones cover 1.5% to 2.5% of the sample.

The data are from a study of graft-versus-host responses after intestinal transplantation (dated by TCRdb to about 2021). A note on the overall study: The transplants that recipients got were multivisceral, liver-intestinal, or isolated intestinal. To identify alloreactive clones, pre-transplant mixed lymphocyte reaction products were sequenced and then compared with unstimulated pre-transplant donor and recipient T cells. Instead of going to the commercial service, samples from a few later patients were sequenced in-house on an Illumina MiSeq and processed with MiXCR. Anti-thymocyte globulin induction was given to all recipients, followed by maintenance tacrolimus and steroids for two to four years. A peak of at least 4% donor T cells among recipient peripheral blood mononuclear cells was the definition used for donor T cell macrochimerism. After intestinal transplantation, graft-versus-host and host-versus-graft alloreactive T cell clones in the graft, circulation and bone marrow were tracked using bulk TCR-beta CDR3 sequencing. Of the roughly 25 intestinal transplant recipients enrolled in the cohort, one of whom was a retransplant, a few patients without pretransplant specimens were excluded. Overall results and qualifications from the work: In the allografts of patients with donor T cell macrochimerism, GvH to HvG T cell clonal ratios were high. Peak levels of circulating GvH clones were associated with declines in HvG clones early after transplant. Conclusions were limited by the relatively low number and heterogeneity of intestinal transplant patients. GvH clones were found in recipient bone marrow, and some of the GvH clones appeared earlier in ileal mucosa or blood, which is consistent with an intestinal mucosal origin.

The meaning of the sample's time point label: cells obtained before transplantation from donor or recipient. CD3+CD4+ and CD3+CD8+ populations were FACS-sorted from unstimulated pre-transplant donor and recipient cells taken from spleen or lymph nodes. Trimming leaves V shorter by 1 base and J shorter by 5 bases, with the junction holding 7 bases beyond the gene matches. The CDR3 measures 16 amino acids from cysteine to phenylalanine. This entry keeps only the CDR3 DNA: 48 bases, framed from base 1. The germline V gene provides CDR1 SGHAT and CDR2 FQNNGV. The sequence is built from TRBV11-2 and TRBJ2-2, with 7 junctional bases fitting TRBD2. This receptor was identified in a human donor who received an intestinal transplant. The source was unstimulated CD8+ T cells sorted from spleen or lymph node cells, collected before intestinal transplant. The nucleotide sequence is given as TGTGCCAGCAGCTTAGTGGCGCAGGGAGGGACCGGGGAGCTGTTTTTT. Translation gives CASSLVAQGGTGELFF.